These T cell receptor beta chains were read from a single sample in a study of blood T cell repertoires in COVID-19. Only in-frame clones appear in the TCRdb table, and some are missing; sequencing was by immunoSEQ multiplex PCR. The sample includes about 160,000 clones, about 90% of them seen just once. Sequenced sample: PBMCs or T cells enriched from blood (not recorded which). All receptors come from a woman aged 50 to 60 who had recovered from COVID-19. Each CDR3 is given with its conserved first and last residue. A D gene is named only where the DNA matches it firmly. The size field is filled for only some rows; it gives once, few, many or a size class.

>NA|TRBJ2-7|TRBV2|NA
CASSLGGAGEGYEQYF
TGTGCCAGCAGCCTCGGGGGCGCGGGAGAAGGTTACGAGCAGTACTTC
>once|TRBJ1-4|TRBV4-1|NA
CASSQYSKGRATNEKLFF
TGCGCCAGCAGCCAATATTCGAAGGGGAGGGCAACTAATGAAAAACTGTTTTTT
>NA|TRBJ1-5|TRBV28|TRBD1
CASSSTGHSNQPQHF
TGTGCCAGCAGTTCGACAGGGCATAGCAATCAGCCCCAGCATTTT
>NA|TRBJ2-3|TRBV5-1|TRBD2
CASSQGLAGGSSTDTQYF
TGCGCCAGCAGCCAGGGACTAGCGGGAGGGTCCAGCACAGATACGCAGTATTTT
>NA|TRBJ1-3|TRBV7-9|TRBD1
CASSLSGQASGNTIYF
TGTGCCAGCAGCTTATCAGGACAGGCTTCGGGAAACACCATATATTTT
>NA|TRBJ2-2|TRBV27|NA
CASRGGPNTGELFF
TGTGCCAGCAGGGGAGGTCCGAACACCGGGGAGCTGTTTTTT
>once|TRBJ2-1|TRBV5-1|NA
CASSLEDSSYNEQFF
TGCGCCAGCAGCTTGGAAGATAGCTCCTACAATGAGCAGTTCTTC
>NA|TRBJ1-4|TRBV25-1|TRBD1
CASSTRGPAGTNEKLFF
TGTGCCAGCAGTACCAGGGGGCCCGCGGGGACTAATGAAAAACTGTTTTTT
>NA|TRBJ2-7|TRBV28|NA
CASKSSVSYEQYF
TGTGCCAGCAAGAGTAGCGTATCCTACGAGCAGTACTTC
>NA|TRBJ1-4|TRBV5-4|NA
CASSTRASEKLFF
TGTGCCAGCAGCACCAGGGCCTCTGAAAAACTGTTTTTT
>few|TRBJ1-1|TRBV14|NA
CASSLSRQTEAFF
TGTGCCAGCAGCCTATCACGACAAACTGAAGCTTTCTTT
>NA|TRBJ2-1|TRBV7-2|TRBD2
CASSLAGGRSYNEQFF
TGTGCCAGCAGCTTAGCCGGCGGGAGGTCATACAATGAGCAGTTCTTC
>few|TRBJ1-1|TRBV6-1|TRBD1
CASSEGQGANTEAFF
TGTGCCAGCAGTGAAGGGCAGGGGGCGAACACTGAAGCTTTCTTT
>NA|TRBJ1-4|TRBV4-1|NA
CASSQVAGDEKLFF
TGCGCCAGCAGCCAAGTGGCAGGCGATGAAAAACTGTTTTTT
>NA|TRBJ2-7|TRBV12-5|NA
CASGLDSYEQYF
TGTGCTAGTGGTCTAGACTCCTACGAGCAGTACTTC
>NA|TRBJ2-7|TRBV6-5|NA
CASSYNVRVIGDEQYF
TGTGCCAGCAGTTACAACGTCAGGGTCATAGGCGACGAGCAGTACTTC
>NA|TRBJ1-5|TRBV5-5|TRBD1
CASSLEGAQPQHF
TGTGCCAGCAGCTTGGAGGGGGCTCAGCCCCAGCATTTT
>NA|TRBJ2-1|TRBV30|NA
CAWSNPSGSRFF
TGTGCCTGGAGTAACCCAAGCGGGTCTCGGTTCTTC
>NA|TRBJ1-2|TRBV5-1|NA
CASSPKGDYGYTF
TGCGCCAGCAGCCCCAAGGGGGACTATGGCTACACCTTC
>NA|TRBJ2-5|TRBV7-3|NA
CAENSRAFETQYF
TGTGCCGAAAACAGCAGGGCGTTTGAGACCCAGTACTTC
>NA|TRBJ2-7|TRBV12-3/TRBV12-4|TRBD2
CASSPGGVEQYF
TGTGCCAGCAGTCCCGGGGGGGTCGAGCAGTACTTC
>NA|TRBJ1-2|TRBV13|NA
CASSLVDRKRDYTF
TGTGCCAGCAGCTTAGTTGACAGGAAAAGGGACTACACCTTC
>NA|TRBJ2-7|TRBV28|TRBD2
CASSLASGGSYEQYF
TGTGCCAGCAGTTTAGCTAGCGGGGGCTCCTACGAGCAGTACTTC
>NA|TRBJ2-7|TRBV5-1|TRBD1
CASSLEPGQGAWRVEQYF
TGCGCCAGCAGCTTGGAACCGGGACAGGGGGCCTGGCGGGTCGAGCAGTACTTC
>NA|TRBJ2-2|TRBV21-1|NA
CASSKVSDRGSNTGELFF
TGTGCCAGCAGCAAAGTATCCGACAGGGGGTCGAACACCGGGGAGCTGTTTTTT
>NA|TRBJ2-3|TRBV10-3|TRBD1
CAISAGTGVIDTQYF
TGTGCCATCAGTGCCGGGACAGGGGTCATAGATACGCAGTATTTT
>NA|TRBJ2-2|TRBV5-1|NA
CASSLLQGQAGRTGELFF
TGCGCCAGCAGCTTGTTACAGGGACAAGCGGGACGGACCGGGGAGCTGTTTTTT
>NA|TRBJ2-7|TRBV10-2|TRBD1
CASSESQDRVTEQYF
TGCGCCAGCAGTGAGTCGCAGGACAGGGTAACCGAGCAGTACTTC
>NA|TRBJ2-7|TRBV5-1|NA
CASSLSQGSYEQYF
TGCGCCAGCAGCTTGTCACAGGGCTCCTACGAGCAGTACTTC
>NA|TRBJ2-2|TRBV7-6|TRBD2
CASSPRAGGNTGELFF
TGTGCCAGCAGCCCACGAGCGGGAGGTAACACCGGGGAGCTGTTTTTT
>once|TRBJ2-1|TRBV30|TRBD1
CAWSRNRGISYNEQFF
TGTGCCTGGAGCCGAAACAGGGGGATCTCCTACAATGAGCAGTTCTTC
>NA|TRBJ2-7|TRBV11-2|NA
CASSLPDMFYEQYF
TGTGCCAGCAGCCTACCTGACATGTTCTACGAGCAGTACTTC
>NA|TRBJ2-3|TRBV7-9|NA
CASSFRGATDTQYF
TGTGCCAGCAGCTTCCGGGGGGCTACAGATACGCAGTATTTT
>NA|TRBJ1-2|TRBV12-3/TRBV12-4|NA
CATLRGGYTF
TGTGCCACCTTGCGGGGCGGCTACACCTTC
>NA|TRBJ2-5|TRBV2|TRBD1
CASTPDRGETQYF
TGTGCCAGCACCCCGGACAGGGGAGAGACCCAGTACTTC
>NA|TRBJ1-6|TRBV7-9|NA
CATGSLVGSPLHF
TGTGCCACGGGATCCCTCGTGGGTTCACCCCTCCACTTT
>few|TRBJ1-1|TRBV28|NA
CASSSGGRNTEAFF
TGTGCCAGCAGTTCCGGGGGGCGGAACACTGAAGCTTTCTTT
>NA|TRBJ2-3|TRBV6-4|TRBD2
CASSVRSGSGTDTQYF
TGTGCCAGCAGTGTCAGGAGCGGGAGCGGCACAGATACGCAGTATTTT
>NA|TRBJ1-2|TRBV12-3/TRBV12-4|NA
CASSPNRVDGYTF
TGTGCCAGCAGTCCAAACAGGGTTGATGGCTACACCTTC
>NA|TRBJ1-5|TRBV28|NA
CASSLEVPNSNQPQHF
TGTGCCAGCAGTTTAGAGGTTCCAAATAGCAATCAGCCCCAGCATTTT
>few|TRBJ2-7|TRBV25-1|TRBD1
CASSGGTALSYEQYF
TGTGCCAGCAGTGGGGGGACAGCCCTTTCCTACGAGCAGTACTTC
>NA|TRBJ2-3|TRBV4-3|NA
CASSQDFRDTFADTLYF
TGCGCCAGCAGCCAAGATTTCAGGGACACCTTTGCCGATACGCTGTATTTT
>few|TRBJ1-1|TRBV11-2|TRBD1
CASSYAPTGTTEAFF
TGTGCCAGCAGCTACGCCCCGACAGGGACGACTGAAGCTTTCTTT
>NA|TRBJ1-5|TRBV7-9|NA
CASSSGAHSNQPQHF
TGTGCCAGCAGCTCCGGAGCACACTCAAATCAGCCCCAGCATTTT
>NA|TRBJ1-6|TRBV5-8|NA
CASSTLFQVLVNSPLHF
TGTGCCAGCAGCACGCTATTTCAGGTCCTCGTTAATTCACCCCTCCACTTT
>NA|TRBJ2-7|TRBV6-6|NA
CASGTQGMSSYEQYF
TGTGCCAGCGGAACACAGGGAATGAGCTCCTACGAGCAGTACTTC
>NA|TRBJ2-2|TRBV2|NA
CGTRTPNTGELFF
TGTGGCACTCGAACTCCGAACACCGGGGAGCTGTTTTTT
>NA|TRBJ1-2|TRBV27|NA
CASSSASTGNYGYTF
TGTGCCAGCAGTTCCGCCTCTACAGGGAACTATGGCTACACCTTC
>NA|TRBJ1-1|TRBV28|TRBD1
CASNQNRGLGTEAFF
TGTGCCAGCAATCAAAACAGGGGGCTAGGCACTGAAGCTTTCTTT
>NA|TRBJ2-2|TRBV7-9|TRBD2
CASSGPAGGFTGELFF
TGTGCCAGCAGCGGCCCGGCGGGAGGATTCACCGGGGAGCTGTTTTTT